The sequence of this TCR beta chain was determined in a study of cytotoxic CD8 clonotypes in ibrutinib-treated CLL. A note on this clone: The antigen remains unidentified.

General observations from the study: The times at which samples were taken varied between sustained-remission and progressing patients. Clonality increased at ibrutinib response and stayed stable in sustained remission. At progression, however, it fell back toward baseline.

The CDR3 totals 15 residues. Using immunoSEQ multiplex PCR, the repertoire was profiled, and TCRdb retains in-frame clones only, with some absent. The table shows about 180,000 clones, with approximately 80% occurring only once. Sequencing used PBMCs, obtained after 24 months of ibrutinib treatment. The receptor was isolated from a human donor with chronic lymphocytic leukemia. This chain uses TRBV7-5 with TRBJ2-7; TRBD1 was called by the table and not checked on the DNA. TRBV7-5 counts as a pseudogene. CDR3 residues: CVRSLGGQGRYEQYF. Here the CDR3 DNA reads TGTGTCAGAAGCTTAGGGGGGCAGGGCCGCTACGAGCAGTACTTC.